Each of the 27 T cell receptor beta chains below was sequenced from the same sample in a study of cytomegalovirus exposure and HLA in healthy donors. Both 60 Vbeta primers and 13 Jbeta primers went into the PCR. Generated by immunoSEQ multiplex PCR, the TCRdb table keeps only in-frame clones and is missing some. The table has hundreds of thousands of clones, 75% to 90% seen once. Source material: PBMCs. All receptors come from a boy aged 2 to 10 in good health and CMV-seronegative.

J is TRBJ1-1 and V is TRBV20-1; D call uncertain. Trimming cost V 7 bases and J 0 bases, with 6 bases left between them. The V gene's germline CDR1 is DFQATT and CDR2 SNEGSKA (reference sequence). CDR3 length equals 11 residues. The CDR3 here is CSGHMNTEAFF. The CDR3 DNA follows: TGCAGTGGCCACATGAACACTGAAGCTTTCTTT.

This chain connects TRBV9 to TRBJ2-1, with 10 positions matching TRBD2. The CDR3 is made up of 16 amino acids. Germline CDR1 is SGDLS and CDR2 is YYNGEE. The V segment lost 7 bases and the J segment 9 bases; nucleotides outside the gene matches: 16. The CDR3 spells CASGPTLAGVSTEQFF. The CDR3 DNA is TGTGCCAGCGGCCCGACGCTAGCGGGAGTTTCCACTGAGCAGTTCTTC.

This clone was recorded once. The chain joins TRBV19 to TRBJ2-5; D unclear. The V end was cut by 3 bases, the J end by 2 bases, with 16 bases between. CDR1 LNHDA and CDR2 SQIVND come from the germline V gene (reference sequence). The CDR3 covers 16 residues. This CDR3 reads CASSMGQVGIQETQYF. The DNA of the CDR3 is TGTGCCAGTAGTATGGGCCAAGTGGGCATTCAAGAGACCCAGTACTTC.

The chain combines TRBV6-5 with TRBJ1-2; possibly TRBD1 for D (5 bases). Trimming pared 2 bases from V and 8 bases from J, leaving 12 bases between. Germline V lookup: CDR1 MNHEY, CDR2 SVGAGI. The CDR3 covers 13 residues. CDR3 nucleotides: TGTGCCAGCAGTTACGGGGGAGGCAGGGGCTACACCTTC. This encodes CASSYGGGRGYTF.

V is TRBV27 and J is TRBJ1-2; a possible D gene is TRBD1 (6 bases). Germline V CDR1 and CDR2: MNHEY, SMNVEV (reference sequence). V was cut by 4 bases and J by 2 bases, with 11 bases left in between. There are 14 residues in the CDR3. CDR3: CASSSGAGNYGYTF. CDR3 in DNA: TGTGCCAGCAGTTCAGGGGCCGGGAACTATGGCTACACCTTC.

The chain uses TRBV5-1 and TRBJ2-1; 8 bases are shared with TRBD1. V gave up 5 bases and J gave up 7 bases; unmatched junction bases: 8. CDR1 and CDR2 from the germline V gene are SGHRS and YFSETQ. The CDR3 totals 14 residues. The DNA for the CDR3 is TGCGCCAGCAGGACAGGACAGGGAGAGAATGAGCAGTTCTTC. Amino acids: CASRTGQGENEQFF.

CDR3 nucleotides: TGTGCCAGCACTACGGGACTAAGGGTAGGAGAGACCCAGTACTTC. Amino acids: CASTTGLRVGETQYF. The chain is built from TRBV2 and TRBJ2-5, with 7 positions matching TRBD2. V gave up 7 bases and J gave up 4 bases; unmatched junction bases: 12. Germline V gene sequence: CDR1 SNHLY, CDR2 FYNNEI. The CDR3 extends over 15 amino acids.

The chain carries TRBV12-5 and TRBJ1-2; D not resolved. This CDR3 spans 14 amino acids. Germline CDR1 LGHNT, CDR2 FRNRAP. The germline V and J ends were trimmed by 1 base and 4 bases, with 10 bases remaining between them. Written as DNA, the CDR3 is TGTGCTAGTGGTTTGGATGGGGAGAGCTATGGCTACACCTTC. Translated, it gives CASGLDGESYGYTF.

The chain carries TRBV29-1 and TRBJ1-2; D perhaps matches TRBD1 (6 bases). Germline values: CDR1 SQVTM, CDR2 ANQGSEA. V shed 0 bases and J shed 4 bases, with 18 bases lying between them. The CDR3 consists of 16 residues. CDR3 amino acids: CSVEDHKGEVSYGYTF. CDR3 bases: TGCAGCGTTGAAGATCACAAGGGGGAAGTATCCTATGGCTACACCTTC.

The genes are TRBV11-2 and TRBJ2-7, with 10 positions matching TRBD1. The CDR3 totals 15 residues. With V trimmed by 5 bases and J by 1 base, 5 bases remained unmatched. Germline CDR1 is SGHAT and CDR2 is FQNNGV. The CDR3 loop reads CASSLGTGDSYEQYF. The CDR3, as DNA: TGTGCCAGCAGCCTTGGGACAGGGGATTCCTACGAGCAGTACTTC.

The chain combines TRBV12-5 with TRBJ1-4; no clear D gene. This CDR3 has 13 amino acids. CDR1 and CDR2 from the germline V gene are LGHNT and FRNRAP. Trimming removed 2 bases at V and 4 bases at J, with 5 bases between. The CDR3 is CASGLYGNEKLFF. For the CDR3, the DNA is TGTGCTAGTGGTTTGTACGGTAATGAAAAACTGTTTTTT.

Remarks on this clone: The junction differs from germline at one of its ends, possibly a read error. This chain links TRBV15 with TRBJ2-3, with 10 bases lining up with TRBD2. CDR1 is LNHNV and CDR2 is YYDKDF in the germline V gene (reference sequence). This CDR3 is built from 15 residues. The CDR3 protein is CAASLSGRESDTQYF. The CDR3 coding sequence is TGTGCCGCCAGCCTAAGCGGGAGGGAGTCAGATACGCAGTATTTT. The full variable domain, rest sourced from reference TRBV15 and TRBJ2-3, is DAMVIQNPRYQVTQFGKPVTLSCSQTLNHNVMYWYQQKSSQAPKLLFHYYDKDFNNEADTPDNFQSRRPNTSFCFLDIRSPGLGDTAMYLCAASLSGRESDTQYFGPGTRLTVL.

As concerns this clone: Germline is not matched at one junction end, which may reflect a read error. The chain links TRBV7-9 to TRBJ1-6; D remains unclear. CDR1 SEHNR and CDR2 FQNEAQ come from the germline V gene (reference sequence). This CDR3 spans 12 amino acids. As DNA, the CDR3 is TGTTCCAGCAGCCTTATTAATTCACCCCTCCACTTT. This codes for CSSSLINSPLHF.

The chain links TRBV6-5 to TRBJ1-1; D not resolved. Trimming took 4 bases from V and 11 from J, leaving 11 bases between them. CDR3 length equals 11 residues. Germline V gene data show CDR1 as MNHEY and CDR2 as SVGAGI. The CDR3 is CASSSRSGAFF. CDR3 coding DNA: TGTGCCAGCAGTTCACGGAGCGGGGCTTTCTTT.

This chain links TRBV6-5 with TRBJ1-5, with a tentative D call TRBD1 (6 bases). The V end was cut by 7 bases, the J end by 3 bases, with 13 bases between. The CDR3 loop spans 14 amino acids. The germline gives CDR1 MNHEY, CDR2 SVGAGI. CDR3 DNA: TGTGCCAGCAACCTTGGACAGACCAATCAGCCCCAGCATTTT. Its translation is CASNLGQTNQPQHF.

The chain has TRBV2 and TRBJ2-7; 9 bases line up with TRBD1. CDR3 size: 15 residues. The V gene end was trimmed by 8 bases and the J gene end by 4 bases; junction bases not matched to a gene: 12. Looked up from germline, CDR1 is SNHLY and CDR2 is FYNNEI. CDR3 nucleotides: TGTGCCAGCCCGACCCGGGACAGGGTTGGGTACGAGCAGTACTTC. Translated: CASPTRDRVGYEQYF.

This clone was counted a single time. The chain joins TRBV4-2 to TRBJ1-2, with 7 bases fitting TRBD1. V dropped 4 bases and J dropped 2; count of bases not matched to a gene: 4. This CDR3 has 14 residues. The germline V gene has CDR1 LGHNA and CDR2 YNFKEQ. The CDR3 DNA reads as TGTGCCAGCAGCCCCGGACAGGTGAACTATGGCTACACCTTC. Translating it yields CASSPGQVNYGYTF.

This clone has a single count. The chain employs TRBV4-1 and TRBJ2-4; no reliable D call. Germline V CDR1 and CDR2: MGHRA, YSYEKL. The ends were cut back, 7 bases at V and 3 bases at J, with 13 bases in the middle. This CDR3 region has 14 residues. The CDR3 spells CASKLEFDKNIQYF. The CDR3, as DNA: TGCGCCAGCAAGTTGGAGTTTGACAAAAACATTCAGTACTTC.

In its sample, this clone was seen once. This sequence joins TRBV6-5 and TRBJ2-2, with 11 bases matching TRBD1. Unmatched junction bases numbered 3, after V lost 2 bases and J lost 4 bases. This CDR3 region has 16 residues. The germline V gene has CDR1 MNHEY and CDR2 SVGAGI. CDR3 in DNA: TGTGCCAGCAGTTACCGGGGACAGGGGGTCACCGGGGAGCTGTTTTTT. Its protein product is CASSYRGQGVTGELFF.

This clone came up a few times. This rearrangement joins TRBV6-1 to TRBJ2-7; D ambiguous. With 3 bases removed from V and 1 base from J, the gap between germline ends came to 4 bases. CDR1 is MNHNS, CDR2 SASEGT, per germline. The CDR3 extends over 12 amino acids. The CDR3 loop is CASSDMSYEQYF. The CDR3 region has the DNA TGTGCCAGCAGTGATATGTCCTACGAGCAGTACTTC.

This chain joins TRBV7-3 and TRBJ1-6; D might be TRBD1 (6 bases). Trimming left V 5 bases short and J 7 bases short, with 15 bases between. This CDR3 has 15 amino acids. Germline V gives CDR1 SGHTA, CDR2 FQGTGA. The CDR3 loop reads CASSARRGQNSPLHF. The CDR3 nucleotides read TGTGCCAGCAGCGCCCGGCGGGGGCAGAATTCACCCCTCCACTTT.

The V call is TRBV30, the J call TRBJ1-1; D is unclear. Germline V lookup: CDR1 GTSNPN, CDR2 SVGIG (reference sequence). The CDR3 totals 15 residues. Trimming removed 6 bases at V and 2 bases at J, with 19 bases between. CDR3 sequence (DNA): TGTGCCTGTAATCCGATCACTACTAGAAACACTGAAGCTTTCTTT. Protein sequence: CACNPITTRNTEAFF.

The table lists this clone with a count of one. Here the CDR3 omits its conserved ending phenylalanine or tryptophan, so a read error is the likely source. The chain uses TRBV2 and TRBJ2-3, with 14 positions matching TRBD2. Germline V gene data show CDR1 as SNHLY and CDR2 as FYNNEI. V trimming: 6 bases; J trimming: 3 bases; junction bases outside the gene matches: 8. The CDR3 contains 17 residues. CDR3 nucleotide sequence: TGTGCCAGCAGGGGGACTAGCGGGAGATCGTCGACAGATACGCAGTATCTT. Translated, it gives CASRGTSGRSSTDTQYL.

This chain connects TRBV7-8 to TRBJ2-7; D is unclear. The CDR3 has 11 residues. Trimming removed 5 bases at V and 3 bases at J, with 5 bases between. Germline V lookup: CDR1 SGHVS, CDR2 FQNEAQ. The CDR3 here is CASSHIYEQYF. CDR3 sequence (DNA): TGTGCCAGCAGCCACATCTACGAGCAGTACTTC.

The CDR3 DNA is TGTGCCACCAGCAGAGATAGGCAGGGCTACCAAGAGACCCAGTACTTC. It is translated as CATSRDRQGYQETQYF. V and J are TRBV15 and TRBJ2-5; D is possibly TRBD1 (5 bases). Trimming removed 0 bases at V and 0 bases at J, with 11 bases between. CDR1 and CDR2 (germline): LNHNV, YYDKDF (reference sequence). This CDR3 has 16 residues. The full variable domain, its missing parts supplied by reference TRBV15 and TRBJ2-5, is DAMVIQNPRYQVTQFGKPVTLSCSQTLNHNVMYWYQQKSSQAPKLLFHYYDKDFNNEADTPDNFQSRRPNTSFCFLDIRSPGLGDTAMYLCATSRDRQGYQETQYFGPGTRLLVL.

This clone was observed once. The rearrangement joins TRBV29-1 to TRBJ2-7, with D hard to call. Trimming removed 0 bases from V and 2 bases from J, with 5 bases in between. The CDR3 has 12 amino acids. Germline V gives CDR1 SQVTM, CDR2 ANQGSEA. CDR3 in amino acids: CSVEEQPYEQYF. CDR3 nucleotides: TGCAGCGTTGAAGAACAGCCCTACGAGCAGTACTTC.

This clone was seen only a few times. The chain links TRBV4-2 to TRBJ1-5, with D possibly TRBD1 on 5 matching bases. With 7 bases removed from V and 0 bases from J, the gap between germline ends came to 10 bases. The CDR3 spans 14 residues. From germline, CDR1 is LGHNA and CDR2 YNFKEQ. Here the CDR3 DNA reads TGTGCCAGCACCCTGGGGGGTAGCAATCAGCCCCAGCATTTT. Its translation is CASTLGGSNQPQHF.